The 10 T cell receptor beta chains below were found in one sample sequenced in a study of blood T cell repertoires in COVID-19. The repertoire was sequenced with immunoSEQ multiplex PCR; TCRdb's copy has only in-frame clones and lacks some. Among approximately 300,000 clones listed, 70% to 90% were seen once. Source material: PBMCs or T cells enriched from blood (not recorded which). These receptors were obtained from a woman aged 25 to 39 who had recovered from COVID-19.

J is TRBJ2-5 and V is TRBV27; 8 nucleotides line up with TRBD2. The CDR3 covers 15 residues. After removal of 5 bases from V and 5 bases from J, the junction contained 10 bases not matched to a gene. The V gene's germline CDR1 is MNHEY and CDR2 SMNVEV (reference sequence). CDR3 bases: TGTGCCAGCAGTACACTAGCGGCCGGAGGGGAGACCCAGTACTTC. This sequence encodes CASSTLAAGGETQYF.

The CDR3 DNA follows: TGCGCCAGCAGTGAACCAGGGGCTCATAACGGGGAGCTGTTTTTT. Its translation: CASSEPGAHNGELFF. This chain uses TRBV10-1 with TRBJ2-2, with D maybe TRBD1 (6 bases). CDR3 length: 15 residues. Germline-derived CDR1 and CDR2 are WNHNN and SYGVQD (reference sequence). Between the trimmed V and J ends, which lost 3 bases and 7 bases, there was a span of 15 bases.

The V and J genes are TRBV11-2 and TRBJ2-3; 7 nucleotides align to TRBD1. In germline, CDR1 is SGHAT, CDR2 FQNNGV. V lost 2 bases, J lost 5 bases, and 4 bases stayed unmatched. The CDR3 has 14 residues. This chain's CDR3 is CASSLSPGGDTQYF. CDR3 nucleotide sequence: TGTGCCAGCAGCTTATCTCCAGGGGGAGATACGCAGTATTTT.

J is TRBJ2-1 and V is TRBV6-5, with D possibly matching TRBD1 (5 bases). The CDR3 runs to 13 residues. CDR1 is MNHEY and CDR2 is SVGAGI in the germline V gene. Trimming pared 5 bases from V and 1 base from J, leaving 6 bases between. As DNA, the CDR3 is TGTGCCAGCAGTAGACAGTCCTACAATGAGCAGTTCTTC. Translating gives CASSRQSYNEQFF.

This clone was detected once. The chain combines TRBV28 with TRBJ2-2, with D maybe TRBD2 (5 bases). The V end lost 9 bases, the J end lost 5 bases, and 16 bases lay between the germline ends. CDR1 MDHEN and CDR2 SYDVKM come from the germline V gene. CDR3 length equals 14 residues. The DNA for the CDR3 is TGTGCCAGTTTCCAGCTAGCCCCGACCGGGGAGCTGTTTTTT. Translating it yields CASFQLAPTGELFF. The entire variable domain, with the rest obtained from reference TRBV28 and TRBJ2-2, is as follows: DVKVTQSSRYLVKRTGEKVFLECVQDMDHENMFWYRQDPGLGLRLIYFSYDVKMKEKGDIPEGYSVSREKKERFSLILESASTNQTSMYLCASFQLAPTGELFFGEGSRLTVL.

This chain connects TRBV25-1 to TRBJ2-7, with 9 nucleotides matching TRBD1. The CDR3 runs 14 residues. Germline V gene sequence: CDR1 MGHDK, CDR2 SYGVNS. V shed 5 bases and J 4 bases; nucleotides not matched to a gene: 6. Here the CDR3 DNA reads TGTGCCAGCAGTCCCCCGGGACAGGGTTACGAGCAGTACTTC. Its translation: CASSPPGQGYEQYF.

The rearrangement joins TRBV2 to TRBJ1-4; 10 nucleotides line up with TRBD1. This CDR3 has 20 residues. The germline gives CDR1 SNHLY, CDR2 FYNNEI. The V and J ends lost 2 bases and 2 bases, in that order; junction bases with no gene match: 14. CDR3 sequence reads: CASSERVPGQGSGTNEKLFF. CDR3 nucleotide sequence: TGTGCCAGCAGTGAAAGGGTGCCGGGACAGGGGTCCGGGACTAATGAAAAACTGTTTTTT.

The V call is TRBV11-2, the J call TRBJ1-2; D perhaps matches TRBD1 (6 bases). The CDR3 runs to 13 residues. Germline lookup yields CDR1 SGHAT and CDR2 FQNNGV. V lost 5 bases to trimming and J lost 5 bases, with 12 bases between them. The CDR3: CASSPGTSYGYTF. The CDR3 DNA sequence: TGTGCCAGCAGCCCCGGGACATCTTATGGCTACACCTTC.

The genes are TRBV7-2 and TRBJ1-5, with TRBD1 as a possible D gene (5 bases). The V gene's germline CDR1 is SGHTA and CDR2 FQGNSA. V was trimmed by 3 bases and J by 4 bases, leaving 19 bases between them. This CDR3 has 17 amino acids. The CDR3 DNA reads TGTGCCAGCAGCTTTTCTAAGTGGACATCACGGAATCAGCCCCAGCATTTT. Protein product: CASSFSKWTSRNQPQHF.

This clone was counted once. In nucleotides, the CDR3 is TGTGCCATCAGTGGTTCGACAGTGAACACCGGGGAGCTGTTTTTT. This codes for CAISGSTVNTGELFF. V usage is TRBV10-3 and J usage is TRBJ2-2, with D possibly matching TRBD1 (5 bases). The length of the CDR3 is 15 residues. V was cut by 4 bases and J by 1 base, with 10 bases left in between. Germline loops: CDR1 ENHRY, CDR2 SYGVKD.